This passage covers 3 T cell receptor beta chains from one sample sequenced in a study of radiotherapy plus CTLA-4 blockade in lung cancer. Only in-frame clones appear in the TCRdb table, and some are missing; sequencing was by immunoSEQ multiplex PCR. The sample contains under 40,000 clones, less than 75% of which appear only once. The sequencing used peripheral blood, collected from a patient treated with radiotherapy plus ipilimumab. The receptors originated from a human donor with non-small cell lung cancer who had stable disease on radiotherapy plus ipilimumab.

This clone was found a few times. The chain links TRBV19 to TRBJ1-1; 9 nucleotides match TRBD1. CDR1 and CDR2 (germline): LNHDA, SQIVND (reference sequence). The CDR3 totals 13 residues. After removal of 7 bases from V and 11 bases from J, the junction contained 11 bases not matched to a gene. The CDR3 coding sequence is TGTGCCAGTACCCCCGTGGACAGGGGTTGGGCTTTCTTT. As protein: CASTPVDRGWAFF.

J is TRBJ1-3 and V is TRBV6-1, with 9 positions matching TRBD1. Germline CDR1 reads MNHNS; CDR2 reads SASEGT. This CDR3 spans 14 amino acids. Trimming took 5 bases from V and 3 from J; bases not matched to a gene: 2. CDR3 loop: CASSLGQGGNTIYF. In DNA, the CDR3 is TGTGCCAGCAGTTTGGGACAGGGTGGAAACACCATATATTTT.

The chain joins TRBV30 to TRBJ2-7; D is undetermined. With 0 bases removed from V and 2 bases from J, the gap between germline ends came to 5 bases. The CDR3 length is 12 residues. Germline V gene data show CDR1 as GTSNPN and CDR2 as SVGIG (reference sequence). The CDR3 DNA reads TGTGCCTGGAGTGTACGGCCCTACGAGCAGTACTTC. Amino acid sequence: CAWSVRPYEQYF.